The clone carrying this TCR beta chain was picked up a small number of times. RNA was isolated and reverse transcribed to cDNA, the sequencing template. TCRdb's copy holds only in-frame clones and misses some; the assay was immunoSEQ multiplex PCR. The table shows roughly 110,000 clones, with 84% occurring only once. The entry originates in a study of CD8+ T cells in alopecia areata. Turning to the study itself: Treated patients were scored for severity by percent of scalp affected.

The treatment denotes: oral pan-JAK inhibitor, 5-10 mg twice daily. The investigators collected lesional scalp punch biopsies and peripheral blood from alopecia areata patients. The germline V gene encodes CDR1 SGHAT and CDR2 FQDESV (reference sequence). V shed 2 bases and J 4 bases; nucleotides not matched to a gene: 10. The CDR3 is made up of 16 amino acids. This TCR came from a human donor with alopecia areata. Sample: CD8+ T cells sorted from blood, taken at week 24, from a patient treated with tofacitinib. The V and J genes are TRBV11-1 and TRBJ1-2, with 7 bases that match TRBD1. The CDR3 DNA follows: TGTGCCAGCAGCTTAACAGGGGAAACGGCGGGCTATGGCTACACCTTC. This encodes CASSLTGETAGYGYTF.